This T cell receptor (beta chain) was found in a study of T cell repertoires in cytomegalovirus infection. For the study at large: CMV infection and matching HLA type were both indicated by public TCR beta signatures.

Turning to this clonotype: As yet, its antigen is unknown.

Study conclusions and caveats: The ex vivo response showed dominance by HLA-C-restricted CMV-specific TCR beta clonotypes. Carriers of CMV and the relevant HLA type were discriminated by public TCR beta frequency.

TCRdb recomputed calls from the reads with MiXCR, one row per CDR3 protein. Of some 97,000 distinct CDR3 sequences in the sample, 20% to 30% were seen once. V was clipped by 6 bases and J by 2 bases, with 15 bases between them. Germline CDR1 and CDR2: MNHEY and SMNVEV (reference sequence). This CDR3 has 15 residues. This chain joins TRBV27 and TRBJ2-3, with D unclear. Material: CD8+ T cells from PBMCs. The receptor was derived from a human donor in good health (CMV status not recorded). Some clones in this sample may be carry-over from other donors' samples. This CDR3 reads CASRTLNTFTDTQYF. DNA for the CDR3: TGTGCCAGCAGGACTTTGAACACCTTCACAGATACGCAGTATTTT.